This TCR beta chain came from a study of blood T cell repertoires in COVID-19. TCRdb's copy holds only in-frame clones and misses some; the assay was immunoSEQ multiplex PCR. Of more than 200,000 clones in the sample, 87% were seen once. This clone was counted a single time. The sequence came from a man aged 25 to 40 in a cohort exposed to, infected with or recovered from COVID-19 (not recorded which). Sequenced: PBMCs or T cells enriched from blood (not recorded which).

CDR3 sequence reads: CASSALGQVHEQYF. In DNA form, the CDR3 reads TGTGCCAGCAGCGCACTGGGACAGGTCCACGAGCAGTACTTC. The chain uses TRBV11-2 and TRBJ2-7; 8 nucleotides align to TRBD1. This CDR3 spans 14 amino acids. CDR1 and CDR2 from the germline V gene are SGHAT and FQNNGV. V gave up 5 bases and J gave up 5 bases; unmatched junction bases: 8.